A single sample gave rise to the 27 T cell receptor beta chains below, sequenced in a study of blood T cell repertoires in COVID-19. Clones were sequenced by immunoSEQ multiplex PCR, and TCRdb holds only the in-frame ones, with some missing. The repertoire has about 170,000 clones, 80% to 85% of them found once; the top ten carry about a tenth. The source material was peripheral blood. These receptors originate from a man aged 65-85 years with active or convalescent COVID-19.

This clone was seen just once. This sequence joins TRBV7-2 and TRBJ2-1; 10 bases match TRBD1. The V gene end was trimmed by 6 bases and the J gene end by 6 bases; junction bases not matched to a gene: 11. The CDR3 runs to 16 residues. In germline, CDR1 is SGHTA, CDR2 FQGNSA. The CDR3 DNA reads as TGTGCCAGCAGACCAAATACGGGACAGGGGCCCAATGAGCAGTTCTTC. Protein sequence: CASRPNTGQGPNEQFF. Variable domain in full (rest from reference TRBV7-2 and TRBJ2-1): GAGVSQSPSNKVTEKGKDVELRCDPISGHTALYWYRQSLGQGLEFLIYFQGNSAPDKSGLPSDRFSAERTGGSVSTLTIQRTQQEDSAVYLCASRPNTGQGPNEQFFGPGTRLTVL.

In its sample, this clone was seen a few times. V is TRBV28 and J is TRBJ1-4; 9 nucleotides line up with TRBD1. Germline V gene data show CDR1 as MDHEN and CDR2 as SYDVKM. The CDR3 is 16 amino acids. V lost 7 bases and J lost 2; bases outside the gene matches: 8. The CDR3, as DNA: TGTGCCAGCAAACAGGGGGCTGTTAGTACTAATGAAAAACTGTTTTTT. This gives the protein CASKQGAVSTNEKLFF.

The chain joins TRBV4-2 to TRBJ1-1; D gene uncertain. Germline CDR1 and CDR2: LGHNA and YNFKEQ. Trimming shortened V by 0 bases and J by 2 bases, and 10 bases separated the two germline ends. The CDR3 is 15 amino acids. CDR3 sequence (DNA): TGTGCCAGCAGCCAAGAAGAGGTCAGTAACACTGAAGCTTTCTTT. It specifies CASSQEEVSNTEAFF.

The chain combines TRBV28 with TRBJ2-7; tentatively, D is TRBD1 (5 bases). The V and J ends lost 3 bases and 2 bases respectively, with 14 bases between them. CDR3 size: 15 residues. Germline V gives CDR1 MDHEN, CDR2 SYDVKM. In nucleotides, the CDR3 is TGTGCCAGCAGTTTCCCCGCAGGGATCCCCTACGAGCAGTACTTC. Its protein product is CASSFPAGIPYEQYF.

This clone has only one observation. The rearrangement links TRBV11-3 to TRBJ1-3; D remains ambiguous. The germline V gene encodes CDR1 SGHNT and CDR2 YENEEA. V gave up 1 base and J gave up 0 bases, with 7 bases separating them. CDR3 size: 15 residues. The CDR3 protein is CASSLGGISGNTIYF. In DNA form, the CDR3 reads TGTGCCAGCAGCTTAGGAGGGATCTCTGGAAACACCATATATTTT.

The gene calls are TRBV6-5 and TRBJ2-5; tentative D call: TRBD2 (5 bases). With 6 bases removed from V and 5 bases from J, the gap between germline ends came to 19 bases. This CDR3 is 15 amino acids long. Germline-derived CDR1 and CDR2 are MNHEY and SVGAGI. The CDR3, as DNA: TGTGCCAGCAGCCCCTTGGGAGAGCCGCGGGAGACCCAGTACTTC. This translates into CASSPLGEPRETQYF.

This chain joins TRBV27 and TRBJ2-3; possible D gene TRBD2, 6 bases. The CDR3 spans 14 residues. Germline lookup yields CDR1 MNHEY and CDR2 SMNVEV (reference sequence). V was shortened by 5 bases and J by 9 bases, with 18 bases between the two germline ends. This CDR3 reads CASSLLDRGGTQYF. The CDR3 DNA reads TGTGCCAGCAGTCTCCTCGACCGTGGAGGGACGCAGTATTTT.

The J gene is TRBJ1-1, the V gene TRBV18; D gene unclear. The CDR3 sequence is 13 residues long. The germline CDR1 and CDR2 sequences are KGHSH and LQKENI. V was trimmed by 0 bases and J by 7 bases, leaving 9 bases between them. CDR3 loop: CASSPPPAVEAFF. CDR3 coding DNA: TGTGCCAGCTCACCACCCCCCGCAGTTGAAGCTTTCTTT.

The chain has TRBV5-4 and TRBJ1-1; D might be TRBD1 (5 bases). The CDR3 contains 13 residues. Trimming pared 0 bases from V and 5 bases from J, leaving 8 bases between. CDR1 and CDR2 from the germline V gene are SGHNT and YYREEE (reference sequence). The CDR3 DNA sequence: TGTGCCAGCAGCTTGGGCCCAGGGACTGAAGCTTTCTTT. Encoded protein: CASSLGPGTEAFF.

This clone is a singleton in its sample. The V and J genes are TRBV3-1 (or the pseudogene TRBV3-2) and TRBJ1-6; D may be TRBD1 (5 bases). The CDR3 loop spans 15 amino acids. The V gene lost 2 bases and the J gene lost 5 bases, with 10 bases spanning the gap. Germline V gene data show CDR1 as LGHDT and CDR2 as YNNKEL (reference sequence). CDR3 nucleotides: TGTGCCAGCAGCCAACGGTGGGGGGATAATTCACCCCTCCACTTT. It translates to CASSQRWGDNSPLHF.

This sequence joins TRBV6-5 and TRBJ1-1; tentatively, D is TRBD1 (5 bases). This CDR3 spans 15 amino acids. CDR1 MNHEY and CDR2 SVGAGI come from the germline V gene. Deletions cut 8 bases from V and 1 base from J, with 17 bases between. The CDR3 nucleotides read TGTGCCAGCCGTTCTGGTGGGGGAGGGAACACTGAAGCTTTCTTT. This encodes CASRSGGGGNTEAFF.

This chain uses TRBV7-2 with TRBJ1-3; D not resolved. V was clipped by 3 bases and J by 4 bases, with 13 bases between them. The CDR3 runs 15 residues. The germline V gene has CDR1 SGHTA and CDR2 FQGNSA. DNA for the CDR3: TGTGCCAGCAGCTTTCAACAAACAGTCGGAAACACCATATATTTT. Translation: CASSFQQTVGNTIYF. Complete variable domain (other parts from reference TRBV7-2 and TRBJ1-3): GAGVSQSPSNKVTEKGKDVELRCDPISGHTALYWYRQSLGQGLEFLIYFQGNSAPDKSGLPSDRFSAERTGGSVSTLTIQRTQQEDSAVYLCASSFQQTVGNTIYFGEGSWLTVV.

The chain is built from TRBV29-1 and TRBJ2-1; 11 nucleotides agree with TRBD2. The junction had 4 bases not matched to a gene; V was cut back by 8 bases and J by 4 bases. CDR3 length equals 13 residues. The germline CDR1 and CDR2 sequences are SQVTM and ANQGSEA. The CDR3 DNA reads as TGCAGCCTACTAGCGGGGGAGTACAATGAGCAGTTCTTC. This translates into CSLLAGEYNEQFF.

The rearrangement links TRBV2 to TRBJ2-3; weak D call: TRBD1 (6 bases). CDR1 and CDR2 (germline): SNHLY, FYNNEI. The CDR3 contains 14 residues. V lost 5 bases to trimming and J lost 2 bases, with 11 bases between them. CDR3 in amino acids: CASSSQGLTDTQYF. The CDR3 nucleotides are TGTGCCAGCAGTTCACAGGGCCTCACAGATACGCAGTATTTT.

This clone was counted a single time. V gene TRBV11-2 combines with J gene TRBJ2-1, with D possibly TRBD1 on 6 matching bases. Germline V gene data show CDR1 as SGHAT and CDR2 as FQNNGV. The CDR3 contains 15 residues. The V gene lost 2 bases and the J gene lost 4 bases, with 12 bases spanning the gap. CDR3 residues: CASSLRMDSYNEQFF. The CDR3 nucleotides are TGTGCCAGCAGCTTAAGGATGGACAGTTACAATGAGCAGTTCTTC.

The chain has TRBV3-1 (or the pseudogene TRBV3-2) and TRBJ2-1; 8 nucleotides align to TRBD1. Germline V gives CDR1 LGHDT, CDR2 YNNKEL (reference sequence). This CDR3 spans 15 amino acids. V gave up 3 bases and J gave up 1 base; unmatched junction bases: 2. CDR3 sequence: CASSQQGASYNEQFF. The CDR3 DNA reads TGTGCCAGCAGCCAGCAGGGGGCTTCCTACAATGAGCAGTTCTTC.

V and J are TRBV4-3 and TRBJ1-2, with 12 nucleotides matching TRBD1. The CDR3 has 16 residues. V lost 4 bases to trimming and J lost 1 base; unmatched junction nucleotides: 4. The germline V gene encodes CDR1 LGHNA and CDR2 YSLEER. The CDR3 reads CASSPGQGAGNYGYTF. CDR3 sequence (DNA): TGCGCCAGCAGCCCGGGACAGGGGGCAGGTAACTATGGCTACACCTTC.

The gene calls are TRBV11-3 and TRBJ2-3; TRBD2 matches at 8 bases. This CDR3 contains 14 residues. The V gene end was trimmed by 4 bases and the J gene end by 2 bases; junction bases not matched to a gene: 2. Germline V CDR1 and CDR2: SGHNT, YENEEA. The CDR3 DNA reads TGTGCCAGCAGCTCGGGGGGGGCCACAGATACGCAGTATTTT. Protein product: CASSSGGATDTQYF.

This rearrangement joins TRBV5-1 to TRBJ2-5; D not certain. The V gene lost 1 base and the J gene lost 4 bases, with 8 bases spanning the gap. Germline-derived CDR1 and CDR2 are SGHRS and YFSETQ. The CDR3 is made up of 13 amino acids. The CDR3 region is CASSLSGPETQYF. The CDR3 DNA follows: TGCGCCAGCAGCTTGTCGGGTCCAGAGACCCAGTACTTC.

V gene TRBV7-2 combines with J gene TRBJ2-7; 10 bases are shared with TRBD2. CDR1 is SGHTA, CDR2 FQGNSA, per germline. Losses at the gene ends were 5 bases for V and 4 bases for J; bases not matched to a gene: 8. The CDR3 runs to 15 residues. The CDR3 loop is CASSTRGSGRYEQYF. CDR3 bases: TGTGCCAGCAGCACCCGGGGTAGCGGGAGGTACGAGCAGTACTTC.

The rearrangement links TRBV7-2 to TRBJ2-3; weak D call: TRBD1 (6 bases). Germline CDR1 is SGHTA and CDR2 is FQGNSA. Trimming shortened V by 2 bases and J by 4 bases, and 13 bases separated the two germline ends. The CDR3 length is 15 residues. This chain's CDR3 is CASSLRQGSADTQYF. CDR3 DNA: TGTGCCAGCAGCTTAAGGCAGGGGAGCGCAGATACGCAGTATTTT.

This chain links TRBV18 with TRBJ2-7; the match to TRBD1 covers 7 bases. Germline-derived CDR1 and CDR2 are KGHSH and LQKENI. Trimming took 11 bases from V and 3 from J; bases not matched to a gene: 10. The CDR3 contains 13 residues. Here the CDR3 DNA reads TGTGCCTCCCGCGGCCGGGACAGCTACGAGCAGTACTTC. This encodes CASRGRDSYEQYF.

CDR3 loop: CASSAWPYNEQFF. Written as DNA, the CDR3 is TGTGCCAGCAGTGCATGGCCCTACAATGAGCAGTTCTTC. J is TRBJ2-1 and V is TRBV6-2 or TRBV6-3, with D unclear. V lost 5 bases, J lost 2 bases, and 7 bases lay in between. Germline lookup yields CDR1 MNHEY and CDR2 SVGEGT. CDR3 size: 13 residues.

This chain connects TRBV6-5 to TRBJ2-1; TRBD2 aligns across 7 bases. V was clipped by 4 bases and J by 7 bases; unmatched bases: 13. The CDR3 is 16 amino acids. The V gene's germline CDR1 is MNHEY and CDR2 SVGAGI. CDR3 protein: CASSSPLRGSGNEQFF. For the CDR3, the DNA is TGTGCCAGCAGTTCCCCCCTACGCGGGAGTGGAAATGAGCAGTTCTTC.

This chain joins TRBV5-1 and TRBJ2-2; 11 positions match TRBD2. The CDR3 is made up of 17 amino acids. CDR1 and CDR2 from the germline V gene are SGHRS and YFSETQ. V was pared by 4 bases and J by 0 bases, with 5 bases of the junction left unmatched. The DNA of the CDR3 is TGCGCCAGCAGCGATCCGGGACTAGCGGCGAACACCGGGGAGCTGTTTTTT. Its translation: CASSDPGLAANTGELFF.

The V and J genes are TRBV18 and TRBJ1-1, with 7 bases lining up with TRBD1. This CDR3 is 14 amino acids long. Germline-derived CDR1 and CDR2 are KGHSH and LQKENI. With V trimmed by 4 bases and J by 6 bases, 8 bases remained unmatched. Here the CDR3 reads CASSLQGQRAEAFF. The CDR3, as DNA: TGTGCCAGCTCACTACAGGGGCAGAGGGCTGAAGCTTTCTTT.

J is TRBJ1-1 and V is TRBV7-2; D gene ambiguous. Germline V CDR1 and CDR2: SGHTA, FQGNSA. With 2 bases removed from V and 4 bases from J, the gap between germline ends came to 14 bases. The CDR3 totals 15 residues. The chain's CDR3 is CASSLSAHSSTEAFF. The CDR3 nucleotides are TGTGCCAGCAGCTTAAGCGCCCATTCCTCCACTGAAGCTTTCTTT.